The next 21 T cell receptor beta chains were all read from a single sample in a study of shared clonotypes between healthy human individuals. The data were produced by immunoSEQ multiplex PCR, yet TCRdb's version contains in-frame clones alone and is incomplete. Of a few million clones in the sample, around nine tenths were seen once. The sample comprised naive CD4+ T cells sorted from blood. Subset here: CD45RA+ positively selected. These receptors were obtained from a man between 18 and 29 years old in good health.

This chain joins TRBV27 and TRBJ1-2; no firm D call. V lost 2 bases and J lost 4, with 8 bases in between. Germline-derived CDR1 and CDR2 are MNHEY and SMNVEV (reference sequence). The CDR3 runs 13 residues. CDR3 protein: CASSLRESYGYTF. CDR3 in DNA: TGTGCCAGCAGTTTAAGGGAGAGCTATGGCTACACCTTC.

This chain uses TRBV2 with TRBJ2-1; D not resolved. Germline V gene data show CDR1 as SNHLY and CDR2 as FYNNEI. CDR3 length: 15 amino acids. Between the trimmed V and J ends, which lost 6 bases and 2 bases, there was a span of 14 bases. The CDR3 DNA reads as TGTGCCAGCAGGGTTTTCGGGTCCACCTACAATGAGCAGTTCTTC. This translates into CASRVFGSTYNEQFF.

CDR3 DNA: TGTGCCAGCAGCCAAGGACAGCACACAGATACGCAGTATTTT. Its protein is CASSQGQHTDTQYF. The chain links TRBV11-1 to TRBJ2-3, with a weak D call TRBD1 (6 bases). The CDR3 is made up of 14 amino acids. Trimming took off 5 bases at V and 2 bases at J, with 11 bases between the two ends. Germline CDR1 and CDR2: SGHAT and FQDESV (reference sequence).

This clone showed up just a few times. The chain employs TRBV6-5 and TRBJ2-7; 9 nucleotides line up with TRBD1. Losses at the gene ends were 5 bases for V and 1 base for J; bases not matched to a gene: 3. The CDR3 runs 14 residues. CDR1 and CDR2 from the germline V gene are MNHEY and SVGAGI. The CDR3 sequence: CASSGTGISYEQYF. CDR3 nucleotide sequence: TGTGCCAGCAGTGGGACAGGGATTTCCTACGAGCAGTACTTC.

About this clone: Additional DNA sequences in this sample encode the identical CDR3. The V and J genes are TRBV27 and TRBJ1-1; 11 bases agree with TRBD1. Trimming removed 5 bases from V and 4 bases from J; junction bases left unmatched: 3. This CDR3 contains 14 residues. CDR1 is MNHEY, CDR2 SMNVEV, per germline (reference sequence). The CDR3 region is CASSGQGAGTEAFF. CDR3 in DNA: TGTGCCAGCAGTGGACAGGGGGCGGGCACTGAAGCTTTCTTT.

The gene calls are TRBV7-9 and TRBJ2-4, with 9 nucleotides matching TRBD1. Germline CDR1 SEHNR, CDR2 FQNEAQ (reference sequence). This CDR3 contains 13 residues. The trim removed 6 bases at V and 4 bases at J, leaving 1 base unmatched. CDR3 residues: CASSGQGKNIQYF. As DNA, the CDR3 is TGTGCCAGCAGTGGACAGGGGAAAAACATTCAGTACTTC.

The chain has TRBV5-1 and TRBJ1-2; maybe TRBD1 (5 bases). Trimming removed 5 bases at V and 6 bases at J, with 11 bases between. The length of the CDR3 is 12 residues. Germline CDR1 SGHRS, CDR2 YFSETQ. The CDR3 sequence: CASRRGDDGYTF. For the CDR3, the DNA is TGCGCCAGCAGGAGGGGTGACGATGGCTACACCTTC.

The rearrangement links TRBV28 to TRBJ2-7, with D tentatively TRBD1 (7 bases). The CDR3 consists of 14 residues. CDR1 is MDHEN, CDR2 SYDVKM, per germline. Between the trimmed V and J ends, which lost 7 bases and 4 bases, there was a span of 17 bases. The CDR3 protein is CASTKTPGGYEQYF. The CDR3 region has the DNA TGTGCCAGCACCAAAACCCCAGGGGGGTACGAGCAGTACTTC. The complete variable domain, with remaining parts taken from reference TRBV28 and TRBJ2-7, reads DVKVTQSSRYLVKRTGEKVFLECVQDMDHENMFWYRQDPGLGLRLIYFSYDVKMKEKGDIPEGYSVSREKKERFSLILESASTNQTSMYLCASTKTPGGYEQYFGPGTRLTVT.

The DNA of the CDR3 is TGTGCCAGCAGGCTAGCGGGGGGAAACACAGATACGCAGTATTTT. Its translation is CASRLAGGNTDTQYF. The chain is built from TRBV6-1 and TRBJ2-3, with 11 bases matching TRBD2. J lost 2 bases, V lost 6 bases, and 4 bases had no gene match. The CDR3 loop spans 15 amino acids. The germline V gene has CDR1 MNHNS and CDR2 SASEGT.

This clone appeared a single time. The CDR3 here is CASSDRWDRGYNEQFF. In nucleotides, the CDR3 is TGTGCCAGCAGTGACCGGTGGGACAGGGGTTACAATGAGCAGTTCTTC. The rearrangement uses TRBV6-1 and TRBJ2-1, with 10 bases matching TRBD1. Looked up from germline, CDR1 is MNHNS and CDR2 is SASEGT. The CDR3 consists of 16 residues. Germline trimming cut 3 bases from V and 4 bases from J; bases unmatched to any gene: 6.

The chain is built from TRBV6-1 and TRBJ2-7; D may be TRBD2 (6 bases). The CDR3 spans 14 residues. In germline, CDR1 is MNHNS, CDR2 SASEGT. V was shortened by 7 bases and J by 2 bases, with 15 bases between the two germline ends. The chain's CDR3 is CASKNSGPPYEQYF. The CDR3 DNA sequence: TGTGCCAGCAAAAATAGCGGCCCCCCCTACGAGCAGTACTTC.

This clone was found a few times. The V call is TRBV2, the J call TRBJ1-5; D gene unclear. Germline CDR1 SNHLY, CDR2 FYNNEI. V gave up 4 bases and J gave up 6 bases, with 7 bases separating them. The CDR3 is made up of 12 amino acids. CDR3 nucleotide sequence: TGTGCCAGCAGTGTCCAAGGTCAGCCCCAGCATTTT. Protein: CASSVQGQPQHF.

The rearrangement joins TRBV5-1 to TRBJ2-4; D ambiguous. Per germline, CDR1 SGHRS and CDR2 YFSETQ. V lost 0 bases, J lost 5 bases, and 9 bases lay in between. This CDR3 is built from 14 residues. This CDR3 reads CASSLGPSENIQYF. The CDR3 DNA reads as TGCGCCAGCAGCTTGGGGCCATCCGAAAACATTCAGTACTTC.

The chain uses TRBV2 and TRBJ1-1; D call uncertain. V was trimmed by 2 bases and J by 5 bases, leaving 9 bases between them. The CDR3 length is 13 residues. Looked up from germline, CDR1 is SNHLY and CDR2 is FYNNEI. CDR3 sequence: CASSERVRTEAFF. As DNA, the CDR3 is TGTGCCAGCAGTGAAAGAGTAAGGACTGAAGCTTTCTTT.

The CDR3 DNA follows: TGCAGTGCTAGCACGGGCCAGCCCCAGCATTTT. Its translation is CSASTGQPQHF. The chain uses TRBV20-1 and TRBJ1-5, with unresolved D. The CDR3 length is 11 residues. V lost 3 bases and J lost 7, with 7 bases in between. Per the germline V gene, CDR1 is DFQATT and CDR2 is SNEGSKA (reference sequence).

V gene TRBV5-8 combines with J gene TRBJ1-3; 7 bases map to TRBD1. The germline gives CDR1 SGHTS, CDR2 YDEGEE. The CDR3 totals 15 residues. Trimming cost V 0 bases and J 3 bases; bases outside gene matches: 3. Here the CDR3 DNA reads TGTGCCAGCAGCTTGGGTGACAGGGTTGGAAACACCATATATTTT. Amino acids: CASSLGDRVGNTIYF.

The chain recombines TRBV19 with TRBJ1-1; 7 nucleotides line up with TRBD1. The ends lost 0 bases at V and 1 base at J; junction bases unmatched: 8. Germline-derived CDR1 and CDR2 are LNHDA and SQIVND (reference sequence). The CDR3 covers 17 residues. The CDR3 nucleotides are TGTGCCAGTAGTATAGATTTCCAGACAGGGTGGAACACTGAAGCTTTCTTT. Translating gives CASSIDFQTGWNTEAFF. Full variable domain (outside the CDR3, taken from reference TRBV19 and TRBJ1-1): DGGITQSPKYLFRKEGQNVTLSCEQNLNHDAMYWYRQDPGQGLRLIYYSQIVNDFQKGDIAEGYSVSREKKESFPLTVTSAQKNPTAFYLCASSIDFQTGWNTEAFFGQGTRLTVV.

Concerning this clone itself: Other DNA sequences in the same sample also yield this CDR3. V and J are TRBV5-1 and TRBJ1-1; D not certain. From germline, CDR1 is SGHRS and CDR2 YFSETQ. This CDR3 has 14 amino acids. V dropped 4 bases and J dropped 1 base, with 11 bases sitting between them. DNA of the CDR3: TGCGCCAGCAGCCCCGAAGGAGGGAACACTGAAGCTTTCTTT. The encoded protein is CASSPEGGNTEAFF.

The gene calls are TRBV5-1 and TRBJ2-7, with D uncertain. The CDR3 runs to 14 residues. Germline V lookup: CDR1 SGHRS, CDR2 YFSETQ. V gave up 3 bases and J gave up 2 bases, with 12 bases separating them. CDR3 DNA sequence: TGCGCCAGCAGCTCTTCACTGGCCCCCTACGAGCAGTACTTC. Translating it yields CASSSSLAPYEQYF.

The chain combines TRBV7-9 with TRBJ2-1; 8 nucleotides align to TRBD2. CDR3 length: 14 amino acids. Germline V CDR1 and CDR2: SEHNR, FQNEAQ (reference sequence). J was trimmed by 7 bases and V by 5 bases; bases with no gene match: 7. CDR3 DNA sequence: TGTGCCAGCAGCCAAACACTAGCGGAAAATGAGCAGTTCTTC. Its translation: CASSQTLAENEQFF.

This rearrangement joins TRBV5-4 to TRBJ1-6, with 8 bases that match TRBD1. The ends lost 1 base at V and 8 bases at J; junction bases unmatched: 2. Germline CDR1 is SGHNT and CDR2 is YYREEE (reference sequence). The CDR3 runs 14 residues. Here the CDR3 DNA reads TGTGCCAGCAGCTTGCCGGACAGGGATTCACCCCTCCACTTT. Amino acids: CASSLPDRDSPLHF.